This paragraph reports one TCR beta chain. Its antigen is as yet unknown. Reverse transcription of all isolated RNA meant that expressed TCRB transcripts were sequenced. Some 3.8 million reads, on average, came from each naive, central memory and regulatory T cell sample. Sequenced by immunoSEQ multiplex PCR; TCRdb stores in-frame clones only, minus some. The data contain roughly 700,000 clones, 13% of them singletons. CDR3 length: 14 residues. V lost 6 bases to trimming and J lost 1 base, with 13 bases between them. Germline V gene lookup returns CDR1 SGHNT and CDR2 YYREEE (reference sequence). The data derive from a study of beta chain features in type 1 diabetes. Study information: Sorted cells, approximately 110 million in number, were examined across all samples. General observations from the study: PCR might preferentially amplify shorter templates, equally in patients and controls. All four CD4+ subsets from Type 1 diabetes patients carried moderately but significantly shorter TCRB CDR3s. Relative to healthy donors, patients appeared to have naive, central memory and Treg TCRB repertoires that were more similar.

The clonotype was recovered from a man aged 18 to 29 with type 1 diabetes. This chain links TRBV5-4 with TRBJ1-1; a possible D gene is TRBD1 (5 bases). The sample taken for sequencing was naive CD4+ T cells from blood. The CDR3 protein is CASIPSGGNTEAFF. CDR3 in DNA: TGTGCCAGCATTCCTAGCGGGGGGAACACTGAAGCTTTCTTT. The entire variable domain, with the rest obtained from reference TRBV5-4 and TRBJ1-1, is as follows: ETGVTQSPTHLIKTRGQQVTLRCSSQSGHNTVSWYQQALGQGPQFIFQYYREEENGRGNFPPRFSGLQFPNYSSELNVNALELDDSALYLCASIPSGGNTEAFFGQGTRLTVV.